The rows below give T cell receptor beta chains drawn from one sample of a study of blood T cells in healthy people across ages. TCRdb ran MiXCR on the 5' RACE reads and lists one entry per CDR3 protein. The data contain over 950,000 distinct CDR3 sequences, approximately 38% of them singletons. Sequencing was done on a sample of blood. Receptors were obtained from a man between 18 and 29 years old in good health. CDR3s include the opening cysteine and the closing phenylalanine or tryptophan. D genes are given only for firm matches. Some rows have no size entry. The others give once, few or many, or a class for an expanded clone.

clone size	V gene	J gene	D gene	CDR3 protein	CDR3 DNA
few	TRBV7-3	TRBJ2-3	NA	CASSLTYAGLRDTQYF	TGTGCCAGCAGCTTAACTTACGCGGGGCTAAGGGATACGCAGTATTTT
NA	TRBV29-1	TRBJ1-4	NA	CSVGSKEKLFF	TGCAGCGTTGGGAGTAAGGAAAAACTGTTTTTT
NA	TRBV20-1	TRBJ2-1	NA	CSAGIGTDSYNEQFF	TGCAGTGCTGGTATCGGGACGGATTCCTACAATGAGCAGTTCTTC
NA	TRBV5-1	TRBJ1-1	NA	CASSLEGGYTEAFF	TGCGCCAGCAGCTTGGAGGGCGGATACACTGAAGCTTTCTTT
NA	TRBV20-1	TRBJ2-3	NA	CSARGGGEADTQYF	TGCAGTGCTAGAGGAGGTGGGGAGGCAGATACGCAGTATTTT
many	TRBV28	TRBJ2-7	TRBD1	CASTQQGRVYEQYF	TGTGCCAGCACCCAACAGGGGAGAGTTTACGAGCAGTACTTC
few	TRBV28	TRBJ1-2	NA	CASTPSEVYVGYTF	TGTGCCAGCACCCCGTCGGAAGTTTATGTGGGCTACACCTTC
NA	TRBV4-2	TRBJ1-2	NA	CASSQDDDGGSGGYTF	TGTGCCAGCAGCCAAGATGACGATGGGGGATCCGGTGGCTACACCTTC
NA	TRBV12-3/TRBV12-4	TRBJ2-1	TRBD2	CASSLTSGGAGNEQFF	TGTGCCAGCAGTTTAACTAGCGGGGGGGCGGGGAATGAGCAGTTCTTC
NA	TRBV7-2	TRBJ2-3	NA	CASSLAWVGDTQYF	TGTGCCAGCAGCTTAGCGTGGGTAGGCGATACGCAGTATTTT
many	TRBV29-1	TRBJ2-1	NA	CSVETGPNNEQFF	TGCAGCGTTGAGACAGGCCCGAACAATGAGCAGTTCTTC
NA	TRBV12-3/TRBV12-4	TRBJ2-3	NA	CASSTQGRASTDTQYF	TGTGCCAGCAGTACACAGGGACGAGCGAGCACAGATACGCAGTATTTT
NA	TRBV20-1	TRBJ2-3	NA	CSASPRVRSDTQYF	TGCAGTGCAAGCCCGCGGGTAAGGAGTGATACGCAGTATTTT
NA	TRBV12-3/TRBV12-4	TRBJ1-5	NA	CASSPGLSNQPQHF	TGTGCCAGCAGTCCCGGGTTAAGCAATCAGCCCCAGCATTTT
NA	TRBV5-1	TRBJ1-4	NA	CASKPSGQGNEKLFF	TGCGCCAGCAAACCCTCAGGGCAGGGGAACGAAAAACTGTTTTTT
NA	TRBV6-6	TRBJ1-5	NA	CATNAGAYSNQPQHF	TGTGCCACTAATGCTGGAGCCTATAGCAATCAGCCCCAGCATTTT
NA	TRBV3-1	TRBJ2-1	NA	CASSPPGGENNEQFF	TGTGCCAGCAGCCCCCCCGGGGGCGAAAACAATGAGCAGTTCTTC
few	TRBV29-1	TRBJ1-2	TRBD1	CSVADRVADGYTF	TGCAGCGTCGCAGACAGGGTAGCGGATGGCTACACCTTC
NA	TRBV2	TRBJ2-5	NA	CASRTMDEQYF	TGTGCCAGCAGGACTATGGATGAGCAGTACTTC
few	TRBV4-3	TRBJ2-3	NA	CASSQDGGATAQYF	TGCGCCAGCAGCCAAGACGGAGGGGCTACCGCGCAGTATTTT
once	TRBV6-5	TRBJ2-1	TRBD1	CASSGTGGLQETQFF	TGTGCCAGCAGTGGGACAGGGGGCTTACAAGAGACCCAGTTCTTC
NA	TRBV6-5	TRBJ2-1	NA	CASSLSDRGYNEQFF	TGTGCCAGCAGTTTGAGTGACCGGGGGTACAATGAGCAGTTCTTC
few	TRBV20-1	TRBJ2-3	NA	CSARDRTTYSTDTQYF	TGCAGTGCTAGAGATAGGACTACCTATAGCACAGATACGCAGTATTTT
few	TRBV6-2/TRBV6-3	TRBJ2-1	NA	CASSYSAGAVLDEQFF	TGTGCCAGCAGTTACTCTGCGGGGGCGGTTCTCGATGAGCAGTTCTTC
few	TRBV20-1	TRBJ1-5	NA	CSALEVGNQPQHF	TGCAGTGCTCTGGAGGTTGGCAATCAGCCCCAGCATTTT
many	TRBV27	TRBJ2-1	TRBD2	CASSLGAGGPYNEQFF	TGTGCCAGCAGTTTAGGTGCGGGGGGGCCTTACAATGAGCAGTTCTTC
few	TRBV25-1	TRBJ1-2	NA	CASSGSSNYGYTF	TGTGCCAGCAGTGGATCATCTAACTATGGCTACACCTTC
NA	TRBV12-3/TRBV12-4	TRBJ1-2	NA	CASSPQGNYYGYTF	TGTGCCAGCAGCCCTCAGGGGAACTACTATGGCTACACCTTC
NA	TRBV20-1	TRBJ2-1	TRBD1	CSGWTGQVNEQFF	TGCAGTGGGTGGACAGGGCAGGTCAATGAGCAGTTCTTC
NA	TRBV27	TRBJ1-6	NA	CASSLSGPTPLHF	TGTGCCAGCAGTTTATCCGGGCCGACACCCCTCCACTTT
NA	TRBV12-3/TRBV12-4	TRBJ2-7	TRBD1	CASSLRGRVYEQYF	TGTGCCAGCAGTTTAAGGGGGCGCGTGTACGAGCAGTACTTC
NA	TRBV10-3	TRBJ1-2	TRBD1	CAISEPDRASVYGYTF	TGTGCCATCAGTGAGCCGGACAGGGCGTCGGTCTATGGCTACACCTTC
NA	TRBV6-5	TRBJ2-2	NA	CASSYSVYKNTGELFF	TGTGCCAGCAGTTACTCGGTCTATAAGAACACCGGGGAGCTGTTTTTT
NA	TRBV6-5	TRBJ2-3	TRBD2	CASRPTTARGDTQYF	TGTGCCAGCAGGCCAACTACGGCGCGGGGGGATACGCAGTATTTT
NA	TRBV24-1	TRBJ2-1	NA	CATSEPTGISYNEQFF	TGTGCCACCAGTGAACCTACAGGGATTTCCTACAATGAGCAGTTCTTC
NA	TRBV27	TRBJ1-1	TRBD1	CASSPGQVWNTEAFF	TGTGCCAGCAGTCCCGGACAGGTTTGGAACACTGAAGCTTTCTTT
NA	TRBV7-3	TRBJ2-5	NA	CASSLYYNEQYF	TGTGCCAGCAGCTTATACTACAATGAGCAGTACTTC
few	TRBV6-1	TRBJ1-6	NA	CASSRTASSSYNSPLHF	TGTGCCAGCAGTCGGACTGCGTCGAGCTCCTATAATTCACCCCTCCACTTT
once	TRBV2	TRBJ1-1	NA	CAPPPEAFF	TGTGCCCCCCCCCCTGAAGCTTTCTTT
NA	TRBV20-1	TRBJ1-4	NA	CSASRQTNEKLFF	TGCAGTGCTAGTAGGCAGACGAATGAAAAACTGTTTTTT
NA	TRBV25-1	TRBJ2-1	NA	CASNSRYDSEQFF	TGTGCCAGCAACTCCAGGTATGACAGCGAGCAGTTCTTC
NA	TRBV2	TRBJ2-1	NA	CAGSGRDKPYNEQFF	TGTGCCGGCAGTGGACGGGACAAGCCCTACAATGAGCAGTTCTTC
many	TRBV5-1	TRBJ2-2	NA	CASSPLSVTGELFF	TGCGCCAGCAGCCCCCTCTCCGTCACCGGGGAGCTGTTTTTT